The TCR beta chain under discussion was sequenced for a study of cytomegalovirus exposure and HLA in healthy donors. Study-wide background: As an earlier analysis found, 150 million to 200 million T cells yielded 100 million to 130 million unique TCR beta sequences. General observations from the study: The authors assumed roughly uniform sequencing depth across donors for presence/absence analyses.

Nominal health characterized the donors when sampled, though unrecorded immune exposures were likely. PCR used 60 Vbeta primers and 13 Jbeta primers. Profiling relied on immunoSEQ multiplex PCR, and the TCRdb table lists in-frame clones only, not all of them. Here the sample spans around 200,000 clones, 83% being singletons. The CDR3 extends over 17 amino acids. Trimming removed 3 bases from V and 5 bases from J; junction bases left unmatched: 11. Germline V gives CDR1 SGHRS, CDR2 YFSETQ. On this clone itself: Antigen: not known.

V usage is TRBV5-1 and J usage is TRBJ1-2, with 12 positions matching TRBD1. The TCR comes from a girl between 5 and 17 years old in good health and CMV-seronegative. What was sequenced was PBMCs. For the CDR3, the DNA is TGCGCCAGCAGCTATGGGGGGACAGGGGGCGCCTCTTATGGCTACACCTTC. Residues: CASSYGGTGGASYGYTF.